This TCR beta chain stems from a study of shared clonotypes between healthy human individuals. Study information: Ranging from 18 to 49 in age, donors were a couple of women and a few men. Whole-study findings and limits: Expectations were that clonotype sharing among donors would be affected by sequencing depth.

The study ran the assay at deep level. Clones were sequenced by immunoSEQ multiplex PCR, and TCRdb holds only the in-frame ones, with some missing. The data contain approximately 2.5 million clones, 93% of them singletons. Donors were healthy HIV-negative adults without recently reported acute infections or vaccinations. Germline CDR1 MDHEN, CDR2 SYDVKM. Germline trimming cut 5 bases from V and 8 bases from J; bases unmatched to any gene: 9. The CDR3 extends over 15 amino acids. As regards this clone: Its antigen is currently unknown.

Source material: naive CD4+ T cells from PBMCs. Subset: CD45RA+ positively selected. This sequence originates from a man between 18 and 35 years old in good health. Some clones in this sample may be carry-over from other donors' samples. The chain combines TRBV28 with TRBJ2-4; 10 bases align to TRBD2. CDR3 DNA: TGTGCCAGCAGTACCTGGACTAGCGGAGCCCACATTCAGTACTTC. This gives the protein CASSTWTSGAHIQYF.